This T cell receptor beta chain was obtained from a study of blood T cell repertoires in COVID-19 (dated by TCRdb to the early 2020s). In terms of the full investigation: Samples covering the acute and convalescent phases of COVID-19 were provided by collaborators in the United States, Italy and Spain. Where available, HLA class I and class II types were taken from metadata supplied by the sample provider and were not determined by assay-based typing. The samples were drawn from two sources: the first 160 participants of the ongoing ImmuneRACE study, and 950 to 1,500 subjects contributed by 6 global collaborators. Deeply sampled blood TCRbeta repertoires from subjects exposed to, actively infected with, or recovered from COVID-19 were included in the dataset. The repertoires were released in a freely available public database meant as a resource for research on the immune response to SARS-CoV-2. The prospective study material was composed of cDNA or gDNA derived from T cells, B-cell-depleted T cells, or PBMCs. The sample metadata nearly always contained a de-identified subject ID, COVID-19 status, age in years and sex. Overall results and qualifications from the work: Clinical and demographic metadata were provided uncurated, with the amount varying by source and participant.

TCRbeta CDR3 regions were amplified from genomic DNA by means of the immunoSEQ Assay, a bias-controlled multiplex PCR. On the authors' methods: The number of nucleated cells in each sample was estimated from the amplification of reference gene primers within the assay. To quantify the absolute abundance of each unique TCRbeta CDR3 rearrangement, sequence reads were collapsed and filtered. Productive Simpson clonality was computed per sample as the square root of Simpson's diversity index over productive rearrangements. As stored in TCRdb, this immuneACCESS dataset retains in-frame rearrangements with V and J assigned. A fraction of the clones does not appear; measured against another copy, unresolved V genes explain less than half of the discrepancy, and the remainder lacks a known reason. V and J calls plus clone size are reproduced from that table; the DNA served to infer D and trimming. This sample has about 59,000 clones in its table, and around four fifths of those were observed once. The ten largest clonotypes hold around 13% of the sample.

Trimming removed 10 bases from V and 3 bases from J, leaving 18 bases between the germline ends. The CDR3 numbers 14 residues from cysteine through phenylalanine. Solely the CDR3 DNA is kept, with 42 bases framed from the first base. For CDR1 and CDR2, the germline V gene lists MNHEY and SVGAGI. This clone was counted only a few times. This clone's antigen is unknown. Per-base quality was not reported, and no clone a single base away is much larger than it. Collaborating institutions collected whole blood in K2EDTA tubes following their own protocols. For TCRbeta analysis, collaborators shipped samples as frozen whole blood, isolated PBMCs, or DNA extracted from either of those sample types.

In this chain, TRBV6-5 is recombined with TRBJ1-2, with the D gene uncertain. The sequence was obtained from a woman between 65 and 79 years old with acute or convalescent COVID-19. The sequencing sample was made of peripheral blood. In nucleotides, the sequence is TGTGCCACTCCCGCGGGGAGGTTGTACTATGGCTACACCTTC. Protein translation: CATPAGRLYYGYTF.